The rows below give T cell receptor beta chains drawn from one sample of a study of Graves' ophthalmopathy and Graves' hyperthyroidism. TCRdb fed the multiplex PCR reads into MiXCR, producing one record per CDR3 protein. This table has over 500,000 distinct CDR3 sequences, 22% appearing once. Source material: peripheral blood. The receptors here all came from a young woman with stable Graves' hyperthyroidism. Some clones in this sample may be carry-over from other donors' samples. The CDR3 runs from the conserved cysteine through the conserved F or W. D genes are given only for firm matches. Some rows have no size entry. The others give once, few or many, or a class for an expanded clone.

V	D	size	J	DNA	CDR3
TRBV20-1	TRBD1	many	TRBJ2-7	TGCAGTGCTAGTGCGGACAGGGGGCGCGAGCAGTACTTC	CSASADRGREQYF
TRBV7-2	TRBD2	many	TRBJ2-5	TGTGCCAGCAGCTCTAGCGGGGGGGCGAGGACCCAGTACTTC	CASSSSGGARTQYF
TRBV7-9	.	many	TRBJ2-5	TGTGCCAGCAGCCCGACCTCCACCGGAGACGAGACCCAGTACTTC	CASSPTSTGDETQYF
TRBV12-3/TRBV12-4	TRBD1	.	TRBJ1-2	TGTGCCAGCAGTTCCCCGGGACAGGGAGTCTATGGCTACACCTTC	CASSSPGQGVYGYTF
TRBV6-1	TRBD1	few	TRBJ2-6	TGTGCCAGCAGTCCGACAGGGGGCATATCTGGGGCCAACGTCCTGACTTTC	CASSPTGGISGANVLTF
TRBV20-1	TRBD2	many	TRBJ2-7	TGCAGTGCGAGCGGGACTAGCGGGCCCTACGAGCAGTACTTC	CSASGTSGPYEQYF
TRBV3-1	.	few	TRBJ1-1	TGTGCCAGCAGCCAAGGGCAGAGTGAAGCTTTCTTT	CASSQGQSEAFF
TRBV6-1	TRBD1	many	TRBJ2-7	TGTGCCAGCAGACACGACAGGGGGCTCTCCTACGAGCAGTACTTC	CASRHDRGLSYEQYF
TRBV27	.	few	TRBJ1-3	TGTGCCAGCAGTTCCTACAGGGCTCCTGGAAACACCATATATTTT	CASSSYRAPGNTIYF
TRBV6-1	TRBD1	many	TRBJ1-2	TGTGCCAGCAGGACAGGGTCGAGGGGTGGCTACACCTTC	CASRTGSRGGYTF
TRBV29-1	TRBD2	many	TRBJ2-6	TGCAGCGTTGAAGATTATTTACGGGCGGGGGGCTCTGGGGCCAACGTCCTGACTTTC	CSVEDYLRAGGSGANVLTF
TRBV30	TRBD1	many	TRBJ1-1	TGTGCCTGGAGTGCCCCCGGGGACAGATGGGGAAACACTGAAGCTTTCTTT	CAWSAPGDRWGNTEAFF
TRBV20-1	.	.	TRBJ1-5	TGCAGTGCTAGAGACTTGAGCAATCAGCCCCAGCATTTT	CSARDLSNQPQHF
TRBV12-3/TRBV12-4	.	many	TRBJ1-6	TGTGCCAGCAGAGGGGGGAGGTCACCCCTCCACTTT	CASRGGRSPLHF
TRBV12-3/TRBV12-4	.	many	TRBJ2-7	TGTGCCAGCAGCCCCGGACAGCCCCACTACGAGCAGTACTTC	CASSPGQPHYEQYF
TRBV28	.	once	TRBJ1-2	TGTGCCAGCAGTTTAGAGGCTTATCTAGATGGCTACACCTTC	CASSLEAYLDGYTF
TRBV28	.	.	TRBJ2-5	TGTGCCAGCAGGGACCCGGGACCCAACCAAGAGACCCAGTACTTC	CASRDPGPNQETQYF
TRBV20-1	.	.	TRBJ2-7	TGCAGTGCCAGCTTTAAACCAGGAGGATCCCAGAAACCCTACGAGCAGTACTTC	CSASFKPGGSQKPYEQYF
TRBV20-1	TRBD1	many	TRBJ1-5	TGCAGTGCTAGAGATGCGACAGGGGCTCAGCCCCAGCATTTT	CSARDATGAQPQHF
TRBV20-1	.	.	TRBJ2-7	TGCAGTGCCACCCAAGGGGGTAGGGACGAGCAGTACTTC	CSATQGGRDEQYF
TRBV2	.	many	TRBJ2-7	TGTGCCAGCGTCGGCTACGGATACGAGCAGTACTTC	CASVGYGYEQYF
TRBV3-1	.	.	TRBJ1-2	TGTGCCAGCAGCCAAGTAGACTCCCCTCCGATCTATGGCTACACCTTC	CASSQVDSPPIYGYTF
TRBV6-5	.	many	TRBJ2-7	TGTGCCAGCAGTTCCCCAACTGAGCAGTACTTC	CASSSPTEQYF
TRBV12-5	TRBD1	.	TRBJ2-7	TGTGCTAGTGGTTTGGTAATGGGGGGACAGGAAAGCTACGAGCAGTACTTC	CASGLVMGGQESYEQYF
TRBV12-3/TRBV12-4	.	many	TRBJ1-3	TGTGCCAGCAGTTATGGGGCTGCAGGCCACTCTGGAAACACCATATATTTT	CASSYGAAGHSGNTIYF
TRBV2	TRBD1	many	TRBJ2-5	TGTGCCAGCAGGGACAGGAGCCCAGAGACCCAGTACTTC	CASRDRSPETQYF
TRBV29-1	.	many	TRBJ1-2	TGCAGCGTTGAAGAACTTGGGCCCTATGGCTACACCTTC	CSVEELGPYGYTF
TRBV6-1	TRBD1	.	TRBJ1-1	TGTGCCAGCAGTACCGGGACAGGGCCACCGAACACTGAAGCTTTCTTT	CASSTGTGPPNTEAFF
TRBV12-3/TRBV12-4	TRBD1	many	TRBJ1-2	TGTGCCAGCAGCCTCCACAGGGCAGGGGGGAACTATGGCTACACCTTC	CASSLHRAGGNYGYTF
TRBV7-2	TRBD1	.	TRBJ2-7	TGTGCCAGCAGCTCCACAGGGGGCAGGGACGAGCAGTACTTC	CASSSTGGRDEQYF
TRBV5-1	.	.	TRBJ2-7	TGCGCCAGCAGAGGAGAAAATCCCCCCTACGAGCAGTACTTC	CASRGENPPYEQYF
TRBV5-1	.	few	TRBJ2-6	TGCGCCAGCAGCTTGGGGAGGGTGTCAGGGGCCAACGTCCTGACTTTC	CASSLGRVSGANVLTF
TRBV4-1	.	many	TRBJ1-1	TGCGCCAGCAGCCAGGCTGGGGATGAAGCTTTCTTT	CASSQAGDEAFF
TRBV19	TRBD1	few	TRBJ2-7	TGTGCCAGTAGAACTAGTAAGGTAGCCGGGACAGGGACCTACGAGCAGTACTTC	CASRTSKVAGTGTYEQYF
TRBV15	.	many	TRBJ2-7	TGTGCCACCAGCAGACGAGGACAGACCGAGCAGTACTTC	CATSRRGQTEQYF
TRBV12-3/TRBV12-4	.	few	TRBJ2-7	TGTGCCAGCAGTTTCGGGCCCTACTACGAGCAGTACTTC	CASSFGPYYEQYF
TRBV12-3/TRBV12-4	.	.	TRBJ2-7	TGTGCCAGCAGTTTAGCAATGTCTGCCGAAATCTACGAGCAGTACTTC	CASSLAMSAEIYEQYF
TRBV20-1	.	many	TRBJ1-2	TGCAGTGCTAGGGAGGACAACTACAATGGCTACACCTTC	CSAREDNYNGYTF
TRBV24-1	.	.	TRBJ1-1	TGTGCCACCAGAGAAAGGGAGGGCACTGAAGCTTTCTTT	CATREREGTEAFF
TRBV28	.	many	TRBJ2-7	TGTGCCAGCAGTCAAACTTCACTCAAGGCAGGGGCCGGGTACGAGCAGTACTTC	CASSQTSLKAGAGYEQYF
TRBV20-1	.	many	TRBJ1-2	TGCAGTGCTAGAGTCCGACAGGCACCCAGTGGCTACACCTTC	CSARVRQAPSGYTF
TRBV12-3/TRBV12-4	.	.	TRBJ1-5	TGTGCCAGCAGTTTAGTAGGGGGGGGGATCCAGCCCCAGCATTTT	CASSLVGGGIQPQHF
TRBV7-3	TRBD2	many	TRBJ2-6	TGTGCCAGCAGCTTAATTTTCACAGCGGGATATTCTGGGGCCAACGTCCTGACTTTC	CASSLIFTAGYSGANVLTF
TRBV5-1	.	.	TRBJ1-5	TGCGCCAGCAGCTACCGGGGGGGAGAGGGTCAGCCCCAGCATTTT	CASSYRGGEGQPQHF
TRBV6-1	.	many	TRBJ1-5	TGTGCCAGCACCCCTCTTCAAACAGGGACGGGGCAGCCCCAGCATTTT	CASTPLQTGTGQPQHF
TRBV7-9	TRBD2	few	TRBJ2-7	TGTGCCAGCAGCCCGCGGACTAGCGCTGCCTACGAGCAGTACTTC	CASSPRTSAAYEQYF
TRBV19	TRBD2	many	TRBJ2-2	TGTGCCAGTAGTATCCAGCGGGAAGCTGGGGAGCTGTTTTTT	CASSIQREAGELFF
TRBV9	.	many	TRBJ2-5	TGTGCCAGCAGCGTAGCTTTAGGCAGCCAAGAGACCCAGTACTTC	CASSVALGSQETQYF
TRBV20-1	TRBD1	many	TRBJ1-6	TGCAGTGCTAGAGAACCACTAGGACAGGGGCCAAGTAATTCACCCCTCCACTTT	CSAREPLGQGPSNSPLHF
TRBV12-5	.	many	TRBJ1-1	TGTGCTAGTGGTTTAGCACAGAACACTGAAGCTTTCTTT	CASGLAQNTEAFF
TRBV11-2	TRBD2	.	TRBJ2-2	TGTGCCAGCAGCTTAGGCCCCCGACTAGCGCTGAACACCGGGGAGCTGTTTTTT	CASSLGPRLALNTGELFF
TRBV20-1	.	many	TRBJ1-6	TGCAGTGCTAGCGCAGGGACTAATAATTCACCCCTCCACTTT	CSASAGTNNSPLHF
TRBV6-1	.	.	TRBJ2-7	TGTGCCAGCAGTGAAGGGGAGACAGACGAGCAGTACTTC	CASSEGETDEQYF
TRBV6-5	.	many	TRBJ1-5	TGTGCCAGCAGTTACTCCGGCAGTAACGATCAGCCCCAGCATTTT	CASSYSGSNDQPQHF
TRBV2	.	many	TRBJ1-2	TGTGCCAGCAGTGAAGCCCCCACAGGAGACTATAACTATGGCTACACCTTC	CASSEAPTGDYNYGYTF